The 25 T cell receptor beta chains listed next were all sequenced from one sample in a study of human T cells and chemical hapten exposure. TCRdb redid the calling of the RACE reads with MiXCR, one entry per CDR3 protein. This sample has about 81,000 distinct CDR3 sequences; 10% to 13% occur once, and the top ten carry 2% to 2.5%. This sample's time point: patch test 2, 6 weeks after DPC sensitization. Indicated treatment: therapeutic diphenylcyclopropenone sensitization with weekly scalp DPC. The sample here was whole blood, taken in connection with sensitization to the hapten diphenylcyclopropenone (DPC). The receptor set was obtained from a woman aged 30 to 39 with alopecia areata. Some clones in this sample may be carry-over from other donors' samples.

This clonotype was seen repeatedly, ten times or more. The chain has TRBV12-3 or TRBV12-4 and TRBJ1-2; D unresolved. This CDR3 contains 13 residues. V lost 3 bases, J lost 4 bases, and 9 bases lay in between. The CDR3 nucleotides read TGTGCCAGCAGTTTTGGCAGGAGCTATGGCTACACCTTC. This gives the protein CASSFGRSYGYTF.

The rearrangement uses TRBV6-5 and TRBJ2-1; 7 positions agree with TRBD2. Germline V gene lookup returns CDR1 MNHEY and CDR2 SVGAGI. Trimming took 2 bases from V and 6 from J; bases not matched to a gene: 4. The CDR3 has 14 amino acids. CDR3 DNA: TGTGCCAGCAGTTACACTGTAGCGGGCAATGAGCAGTTCTTC. Its protein is CASSYTVAGNEQFF.

V gene TRBV10-2 combines with J gene TRBJ2-7, with D uncertain. Germline CDR1 and CDR2: WSHSY and SAAADI. The CDR3 runs 14 residues. The ends were cut back, 3 bases at V and 0 bases at J, with 9 bases in the middle. CDR3 nucleotides: TGCGCCAGCAGTGACACCCGGAGCTCCTACGAGCAGTACTTC. Protein sequence: CASSDTRSSYEQYF.

This clonotype has ten or more counts. The J gene is TRBJ2-1, the V gene TRBV27; D unresolved. V was clipped by 6 bases and J by 5 bases, with 11 bases between them. In germline, CDR1 is MNHEY, CDR2 SMNVEV (reference sequence). The CDR3 length is 13 residues. CDR3 amino acids: CASSWEDHNEQFF. For the CDR3, the DNA is TGTGCCAGCAGCTGGGAAGACCACAATGAGCAGTTCTTC.

In this sample, this clonotype turned up a few times. CDR3 DNA sequence: TGTGCCAGCTCATCGGACAGGGACGACGAGCAGTACTTC. Amino acids: CASSSDRDDEQYF. The chain carries TRBV18 and TRBJ2-7, with 8 bases aligning to TRBD1. The CDR3 consists of 13 residues. The germline V gene encodes CDR1 KGHSH and CDR2 LQKENI. With V trimmed by 5 bases and J by 5 bases, 5 bases remained unmatched. The full variable domain, completed using reference TRBV18 and TRBJ2-7, is NAGVMQNPRHLVRRRGQEARLRCSPMKGHSHVYWYRQLPEEGLKFMVYLQKENIIDESGMPKERFSAEFPKEGPSILRIQQVVRGDSAAYFCASSSDRDDEQYFGPGTRLTVT.

This clonotype showed up many times. The chain has TRBV29-1 and TRBJ1-1; D not certain. Germline CDR1 is SQVTM and CDR2 is ANQGSEA. The V and J ends lost 3 bases and 1 base respectively, with 6 bases between them. The CDR3 extends over 12 amino acids. The CDR3 nucleotides are TGCAGCGTTGATCTGTGGAACACTGAAGCTTTCTTT. This codes for CSVDLWNTEAFF.

Many counts were recorded for this clonotype. V gene TRBV5-4 combines with J gene TRBJ2-7; D perhaps matches TRBD2 (6 bases). Germline V lookup: CDR1 SGHNT, CDR2 YYREEE (reference sequence). V lost 1 base and J lost 6, with 23 bases in between. The CDR3 is 17 residues long. In DNA form, the CDR3 reads TGTGCCAGCAGCTTGCGACTGGCGGGAACTAGTTCGGGCGAGCAGTACTTC. As protein: CASSLRLAGTSSGEQYF.

This chain connects TRBV4-1 to TRBJ1-5, with 9 bases lining up with TRBD1. V gave up 3 bases and J gave up 7 bases; unmatched junction bases: 4. Germline V gene data show CDR1 as MGHRA and CDR2 as YSYEKL. The CDR3 is made up of 14 amino acids. For the CDR3, the DNA is TGCGCCAGCAGCCAGGACAGGGGAGGCCAGCCCCAGCATTTT. Translation gives CASSQDRGGQPQHF.

J is TRBJ2-1 and V is TRBV23-1; TRBD2 matches at 8 bases. TRBV23-1 qualifies as an ORF whose function is uncertain. There are 16 residues in the CDR3. Trimming took 2 bases from V and 2 from J; bases not matched to a gene: 5. The CDR3 sequence is CASSQGGGLPYNEQFF. In DNA form, the CDR3 reads TGCGCCAGCAGTCAAGGCGGGGGGCTCCCCTACAATGAGCAGTTCTTC.

This clonotype was seen repeatedly, ten times or more. The genes are TRBV7-2 and TRBJ1-2, with a weak D call TRBD1 (5 bases). Germline V gene sequence: CDR1 SGHTA, CDR2 FQGNSA. The CDR3 runs to 14 residues. V lost 2 bases, J lost 4 bases, and 11 bases lay in between. CDR3 DNA sequence: TGTGCCAGCAGCTTAATTCAGGGCCCCTATGGCTACACCTTC. Translation gives CASSLIQGPYGYTF.

The sample holds a few counts of this clonotype. This chain connects TRBV28 to TRBJ2-1; D gene ambiguous. Germline V gives CDR1 MDHEN, CDR2 SYDVKM. The CDR3 length is 11 residues. V dropped 7 bases and J dropped 8 bases, with 9 bases sitting between them. The CDR3 coding sequence is TGTGCCAGCACCACCACCCATGAGCAGTTCTTC. Translation: CASTTTHEQFF. Based on the CDR3 plus reference TRBV28 and TRBJ2-1, the full variable domain is DVKVTQSSRYLVKRTGEKVFLECVQDMDHENMFWYRQDPGLGLRLIYFSYDVKMKEKGDIPEGYSVSREKKERFSLILESASTNQTSMYLCASTTTHEQFFGPGTRLTVL.

This chain links TRBV11-2 with TRBJ2-5; D remains unclear. CDR1 is SGHAT and CDR2 is FQNNGV in the germline V gene. The CDR3 is 15 amino acids. The V gene lost 4 bases and the J gene lost 2 bases, with 14 bases spanning the gap. The CDR3 protein is CASSSDFFSQETQYF. As DNA, the CDR3 is TGTGCCAGCAGCTCCGACTTTTTTTCACAAGAGACCCAGTACTTC.

In its sample, this clonotype was seen many times. The V gene is TRBV6-6, the J gene TRBJ2-2; TRBD1 matches 11 bases. Germline loops: CDR1 MNHNY, CDR2 SVGAGI (reference sequence). Germline trimming cut 2 bases from V and 5 bases from J; bases unmatched to any gene: 4. CDR3 length: 16 amino acids. Here the CDR3 DNA reads TGTGCCAGCAGTTACGGGACAGGGGGAGGGACCGGGGAGCTGTTTTTT. This encodes CASSYGTGGGTGELFF.

The J gene is TRBJ2-7, the V gene TRBV4-3, with D hard to call. The length of the CDR3 is 10 residues. V lost 4 bases to trimming and J lost 7 bases, with 5 bases between them. Germline loops: CDR1 LGHNA, CDR2 YSLEER. CDR3 sequence: CASSPWEQYF. The DNA of the CDR3 is TGCGCCAGCAGCCCGTGGGAGCAGTACTTC.

This clonotype has at least ten counts. The V call is TRBV4-2, the J call TRBJ1-5; the D gene is possibly TRBD1 (5 bases). V was cut by 0 bases and J by 0 bases, with 12 bases left in between. Germline V gene lookup returns CDR1 LGHNA and CDR2 YNFKEQ. This CDR3 has 17 amino acids. The CDR3 DNA sequence: TGTGCCAGCAGCCAAGAGGGGCAGCCGCATAGCAATCAGCCCCAGCATTTT. The encoded protein is CASSQEGQPHSNQPQHF.

In this sample, this clonotype turned up many times. The chain carries TRBV4-2 and TRBJ2-1, with 10 bases that match TRBD2. This CDR3 has 16 amino acids. V shed 0 bases and J 8 bases; nucleotides not matched to a gene: 7. Germline CDR1 is LGHNA and CDR2 is YNFKEQ. The CDR3 DNA follows: TGTGCCAGCAGCCAAGATACCAGCGGGGGGGTTTATGAGCAGTTCTTC. Residues: CASSQDTSGGVYEQFF.

This clonotype was observed many times. This sequence joins TRBV6-5 and TRBJ2-7, with 8 bases identical to TRBD2. Trimming took 0 bases from V and 0 from J; bases not matched to a gene: 7. Germline V gene data show CDR1 as MNHEY and CDR2 as SVGAGI. The CDR3 consists of 17 residues. The CDR3 region is CASSYSPGTRSSYEQYF. DNA of the CDR3: TGTGCCAGCAGTTACTCCCCCGGGACTAGGAGCTCCTACGAGCAGTACTTC.

This clonotype was counted at least ten times. V is TRBV5-5 and J is TRBJ2-3, with 10 positions matching TRBD2. V shed 5 bases and J 6 bases; nucleotides not matched to a gene: 9. CDR1 is SGHKS, CDR2 YYEKEE, per germline (reference sequence). The CDR3 contains 15 residues. CDR3 sequence reads: CASSNGLAGVDTQYF. CDR3 coding DNA: TGTGCCAGCAGTAACGGTCTAGCGGGGGTGGATACGCAGTATTTT.

This clonotype was counted between two and nine times. The chain employs TRBV5-1 and TRBJ1-1; 7 bases align to TRBD1. The CDR3 length is 13 residues. The junction had 3 bases not matched to a gene; V was cut back by 2 bases and J by 5 bases. Germline assignment: CDR1 SGHRS and CDR2 YFSETQ. The CDR3 spells CASSFSQGTEAFF. In nucleotides, the CDR3 is TGCGCCAGCAGCTTCTCACAGGGGACTGAAGCTTTCTTT.

The chain carries TRBV7-2 and TRBJ1-2; no firm D call. The CDR3 is 13 amino acids. Looked up from germline, CDR1 is SGHTA and CDR2 is FQGNSA. Trimming removed 5 bases at V and 6 bases at J, with 13 bases between. In DNA form, the CDR3 reads TGTGCCAGCAGCCCGGGGATGGCTCATGGCTACACCTTC. Translation: CASSPGMAHGYTF.

This clonotype was observed many times. The chain has TRBV6-1 and TRBJ2-7; 10 bases are shared with TRBD2. Germline V gene lookup returns CDR1 MNHNS and CDR2 SASEGT. The J segment lost 0 bases and the V segment lost 10 bases, leaving 6 bases of the junction unmatched. The length of the CDR3 is 14 residues. CDR3 region: CATPPSGSSYEQYF. Here the CDR3 DNA reads TGTGCCACCCCTCCTAGCGGGAGCTCCTACGAGCAGTACTTC.

This clonotype has a count of ten or more. The chain joins TRBV19 to TRBJ1-2; 7 bases line up with TRBD1. The CDR3 has 15 amino acids. The junction had 6 bases not matched to a gene; V was cut back by 5 bases and J by 0 bases. Germline V gene lookup returns CDR1 LNHDA and CDR2 SQIVND (reference sequence). DNA for the CDR3: TGTGCCAGTAGTCCCGGGACAGCTACTAACTATGGCTACACCTTC. Protein sequence: CASSPGTATNYGYTF.

This clonotype was detected many times. The chain joins TRBV5-1 to TRBJ1-1; 7 positions match TRBD1. Trimming took 4 bases from V and 1 from J; bases not matched to a gene: 7. Per germline, CDR1 SGHRS and CDR2 YFSETQ. The CDR3 is made up of 15 amino acids. CDR3 nucleotide sequence: TGCGCCAGCAGCCGTCAGGGACAGACGAACACTGAAGCTTTCTTT. Its protein product is CASSRQGQTNTEAFF.

This clonotype was seen many times. This chain's CDR3 is CASSRLPGTGQETQYF. The DNA for the CDR3 is TGTGCCAGCAGCCGACTACCCGGGACAGGGCAAGAGACCCAGTACTTC. V gene TRBV14 combines with J gene TRBJ2-5; 9 nucleotides align to TRBD1. After removal of 4 bases from V and 2 bases from J, the junction contained 8 bases not matched to a gene. Looked up from germline, CDR1 is SGHDN and CDR2 is FVKESK. This CDR3 has 16 amino acids.

Regarding this clonotype: Germline is not matched at one junction end, which may reflect a read error. The chain carries TRBV6-5 and TRBJ1-2; D is uncertain. CDR1 is MNHEY and CDR2 is SVGAGI in the germline V gene. The CDR3 is 13 residues long. The CDR3 region has the DNA TGTGCCAGCAGTCAGGATATGAACTTTGGCTACACCTTC. Its translation: CASSQDMNFGYTF.